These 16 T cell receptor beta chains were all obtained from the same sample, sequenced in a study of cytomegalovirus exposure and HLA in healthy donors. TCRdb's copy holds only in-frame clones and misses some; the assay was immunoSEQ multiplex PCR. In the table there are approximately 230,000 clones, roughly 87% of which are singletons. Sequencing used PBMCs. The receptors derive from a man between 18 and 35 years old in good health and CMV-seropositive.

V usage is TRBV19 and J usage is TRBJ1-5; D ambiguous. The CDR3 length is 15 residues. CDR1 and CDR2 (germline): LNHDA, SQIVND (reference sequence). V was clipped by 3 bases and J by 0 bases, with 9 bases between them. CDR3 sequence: CASSMAPYSNQPQHF. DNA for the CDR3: TGTGCCAGTAGTATGGCGCCGTATAGCAATCAGCCCCAGCATTTT.

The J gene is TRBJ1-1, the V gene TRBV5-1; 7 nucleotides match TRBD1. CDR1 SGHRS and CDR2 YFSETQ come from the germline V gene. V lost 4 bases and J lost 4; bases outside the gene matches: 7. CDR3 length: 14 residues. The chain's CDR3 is CASSTGQVATEAFF. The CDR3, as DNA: TGCGCCAGCAGCACCGGACAGGTAGCCACTGAAGCTTTCTTT.

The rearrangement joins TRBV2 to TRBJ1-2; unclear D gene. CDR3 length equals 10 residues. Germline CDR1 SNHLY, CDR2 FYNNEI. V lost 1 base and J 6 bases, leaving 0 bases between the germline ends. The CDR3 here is CASSEDGYTF. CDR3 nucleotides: TGTGCCAGCAGTGAAGATGGCTACACCTTC. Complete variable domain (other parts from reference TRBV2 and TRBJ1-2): EPEVTQTPSHQVTQMGQEVILRCVPISNHLYFYWYRQILGQKVEFLVSFYNNEISEKSEIFDDQFSVERPDGSNFTLKIRSTKLEDSAMYFCASSEDGYTFGSGTRLTVV.

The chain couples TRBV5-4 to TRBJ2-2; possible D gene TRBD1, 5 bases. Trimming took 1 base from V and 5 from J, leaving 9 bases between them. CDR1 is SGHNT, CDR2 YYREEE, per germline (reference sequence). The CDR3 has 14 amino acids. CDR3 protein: CASSLPGRTGELFF. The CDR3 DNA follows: TGTGCCAGCAGCTTGCCAGGGCGGACCGGGGAGCTGTTTTTT. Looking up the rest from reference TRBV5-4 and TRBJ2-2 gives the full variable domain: ETGVTQSPTHLIKTRGQQVTLRCSSQSGHNTVSWYQQALGQGPQFIFQYYREEENGRGNFPPRFSGLQFPNYSSELNVNALELDDSALYLCASSLPGRTGELFFGEGSRLTVL.

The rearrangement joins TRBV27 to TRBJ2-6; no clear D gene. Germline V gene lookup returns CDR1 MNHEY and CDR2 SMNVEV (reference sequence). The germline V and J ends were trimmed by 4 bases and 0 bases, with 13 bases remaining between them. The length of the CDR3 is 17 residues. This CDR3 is CASSSIHSNSGANVLTF. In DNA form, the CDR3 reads TGTGCCAGCAGTTCCATCCACTCCAACTCTGGGGCCAACGTCCTGACTTTC. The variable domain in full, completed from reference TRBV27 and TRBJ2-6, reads EAQVTQNPRYLITVTGKKLTVTCSQNMNHEYMSWYRQDPGLGLRQIYYSMNVEVTDKGDVPEGYKVSRKEKRNFPLILESPSPNQTSLYFCASSSIHSNSGANVLTFGAGSRLTVL.

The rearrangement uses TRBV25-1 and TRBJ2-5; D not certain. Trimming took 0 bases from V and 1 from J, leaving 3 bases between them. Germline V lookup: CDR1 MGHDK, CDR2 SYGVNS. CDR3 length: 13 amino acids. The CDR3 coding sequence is TGTGCCAGCAGTGAATATTCCCAAGAGACCCAGTACTTC. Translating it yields CASSEYSQETQYF.

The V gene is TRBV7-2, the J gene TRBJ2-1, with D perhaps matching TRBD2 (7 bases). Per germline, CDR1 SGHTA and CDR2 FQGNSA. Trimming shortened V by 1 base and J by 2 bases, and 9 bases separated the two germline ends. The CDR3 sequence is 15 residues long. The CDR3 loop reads CASSLEGGTYNEQFF. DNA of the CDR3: TGTGCCAGCAGCTTAGAGGGGGGGACCTACAATGAGCAGTTCTTC. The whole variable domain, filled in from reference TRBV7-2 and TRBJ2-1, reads GAGVSQSPSNKVTEKGKDVELRCDPISGHTALYWYRQSLGQGLEFLIYFQGNSAPDKSGLPSDRFSAERTGGSVSTLTIQRTQQEDSAVYLCASSLEGGTYNEQFFGPGTRLTVL.

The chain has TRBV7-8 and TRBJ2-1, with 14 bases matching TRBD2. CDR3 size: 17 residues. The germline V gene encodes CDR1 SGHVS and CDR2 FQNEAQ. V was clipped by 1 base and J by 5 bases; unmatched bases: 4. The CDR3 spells CASSLVPGLAGDNEQFF. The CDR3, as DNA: TGTGCCAGCAGCTTAGTGCCGGGACTAGCGGGGGACAATGAGCAGTTCTTC.

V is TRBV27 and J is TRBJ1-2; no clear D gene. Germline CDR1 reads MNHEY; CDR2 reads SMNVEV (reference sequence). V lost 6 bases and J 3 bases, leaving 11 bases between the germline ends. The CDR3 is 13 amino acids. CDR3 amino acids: CASRPPGYYGYTF. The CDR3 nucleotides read TGTGCCAGCAGGCCACCGGGATACTATGGCTACACCTTC.

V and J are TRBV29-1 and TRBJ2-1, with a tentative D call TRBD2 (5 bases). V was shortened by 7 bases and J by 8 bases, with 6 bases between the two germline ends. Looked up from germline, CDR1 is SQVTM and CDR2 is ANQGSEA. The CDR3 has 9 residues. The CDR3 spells CSAGDEQFF. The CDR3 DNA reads TGCAGCGCCGGGGATGAGCAGTTCTTC.

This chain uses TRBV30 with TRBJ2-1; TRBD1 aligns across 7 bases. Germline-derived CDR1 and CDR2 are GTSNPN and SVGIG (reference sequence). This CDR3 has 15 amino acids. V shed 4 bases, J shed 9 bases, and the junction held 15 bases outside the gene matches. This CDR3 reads CAWKPPATGRVEQFF. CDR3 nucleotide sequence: TGTGCCTGGAAACCCCCCGCGACAGGGAGAGTTGAGCAGTTCTTC.

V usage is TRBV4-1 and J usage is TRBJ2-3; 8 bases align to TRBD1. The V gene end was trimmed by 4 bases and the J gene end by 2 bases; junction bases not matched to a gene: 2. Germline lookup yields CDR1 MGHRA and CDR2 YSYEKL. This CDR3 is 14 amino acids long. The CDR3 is CASSRQGNTDTQYF. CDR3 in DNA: TGCGCCAGCAGCCGACAGGGGAACACAGATACGCAGTATTTT.

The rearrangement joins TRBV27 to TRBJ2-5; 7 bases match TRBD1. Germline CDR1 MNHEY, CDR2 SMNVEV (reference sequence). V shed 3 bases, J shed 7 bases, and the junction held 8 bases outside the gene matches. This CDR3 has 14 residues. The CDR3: CASSLGQGVVTQYF. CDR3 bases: TGTGCCAGCAGTTTGGGGCAGGGGGTTGTGACCCAGTACTTC.

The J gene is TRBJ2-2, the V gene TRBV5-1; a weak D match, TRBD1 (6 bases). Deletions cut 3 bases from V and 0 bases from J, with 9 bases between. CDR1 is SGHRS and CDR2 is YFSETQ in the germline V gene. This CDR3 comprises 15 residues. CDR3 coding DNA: TGCGCCAGCAGCTCGGGACACACGAACACCGGGGAGCTGTTTTTT. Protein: CASSSGHTNTGELFF.

CDR3 DNA: TGTGCCAGTATACCGGGAGGGGGGCGCAGAAACTATGGCTACACCTTC. This sequence encodes CASIPGGGRRNYGYTF. This chain uses TRBV19 with TRBJ1-2, with D maybe TRBD1 (6 bases). Trimming pared 7 bases from V and 2 bases from J, leaving 20 bases between. Germline CDR1 and CDR2: LNHDA and SQIVND (reference sequence). The CDR3 is 16 amino acids.

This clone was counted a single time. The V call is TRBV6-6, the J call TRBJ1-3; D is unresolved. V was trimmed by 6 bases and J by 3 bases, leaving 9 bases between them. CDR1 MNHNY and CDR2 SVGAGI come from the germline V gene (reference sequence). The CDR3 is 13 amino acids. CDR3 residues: CASSPPNGNTIYF. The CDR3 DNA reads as TGTGCCAGCAGCCCACCCAATGGAAACACCATATATTTT.